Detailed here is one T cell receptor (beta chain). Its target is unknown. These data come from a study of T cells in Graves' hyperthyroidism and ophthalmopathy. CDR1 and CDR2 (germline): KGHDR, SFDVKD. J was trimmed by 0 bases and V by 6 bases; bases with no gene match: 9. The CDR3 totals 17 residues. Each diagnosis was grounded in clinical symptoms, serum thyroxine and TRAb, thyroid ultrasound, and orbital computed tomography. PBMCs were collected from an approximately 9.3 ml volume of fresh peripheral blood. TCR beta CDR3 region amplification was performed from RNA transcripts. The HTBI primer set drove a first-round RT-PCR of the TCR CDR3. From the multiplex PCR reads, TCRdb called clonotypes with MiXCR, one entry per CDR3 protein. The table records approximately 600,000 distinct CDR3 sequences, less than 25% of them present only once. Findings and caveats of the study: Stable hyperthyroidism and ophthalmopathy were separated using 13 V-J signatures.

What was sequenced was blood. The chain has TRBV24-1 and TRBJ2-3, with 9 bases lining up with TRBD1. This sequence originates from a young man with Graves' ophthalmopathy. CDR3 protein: CATSKTGGHSSTDTQYF. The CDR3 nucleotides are TGTGCCACCAGTAAGACAGGGGGACATTCTAGCACAGATACGCAGTATTTT.